This T cell receptor beta chain was recovered during a study of T cell repertoires in cytomegalovirus infection. Study-wide background: As its CMV epitopes, the study selected recently identified HLA-C-restricted and well-studied HLA-B-restricted targets. CMV infection plus the matching HLA type was flagged by public TCR beta signatures.

MiXCR, run by TCRdb on the reads, gives a single entry per CDR3 protein. The sample consists of hundreds of thousands of distinct CDR3 sequences, roughly a third of them appearing once. Regarding the study as a whole: Clonotype analysis showed dominance of the ex vivo response by HLA-C-restricted CMV-specific TCR beta clonotypes. Frequencies of public TCR beta families were cumulated, and this identified carriers of CMV plus the relevant HLA.

This clonotype has only a few counts. Its antigen remains unknown. CDR1 is MDHEN, CDR2 SYDVKM, per germline. The CDR3 runs 13 residues. J was trimmed by 13 bases and V by 3 bases; bases with no gene match: 9. This chain joins TRBV28 and TRBJ2-1, with TRBD1 matching over 7 bases. The sequencing used cultured PBMCs, collected from culture after CMV antigen stimulation. The clonotype originates from a human donor in good health (CMV status not recorded). Some clones in this sample may be carry-over from other donors' samples. The CDR3 is CASSLILRQGQFF. In DNA form, the CDR3 reads TGTGCCAGCAGTTTGATCCTCCGACAGGGACAGTTCTTC.